The T cell receptor beta chain under discussion was sequenced for a study of spatial heterogeneity in lung cancer. There are many counts of this clonotype. What it binds is not known. Described time point: sample taken at primary tumor resection. Samples were donated by 72 untreated early-stage non-small cell lung cancer patients. From tumor, nontumor lung or frozen PBMC, whole RNA was taken unsorted for sequencing. Individual TCR cDNA molecules each bore their own unique molecular identifier. TCRdb passed the 5' RACE reads through MiXCR, listing each CDR3 protein once. The table records about 100,000 distinct CDR3 sequences, about 4.6% of them present only once. The germline gives CDR1 SNHLY, CDR2 FYNNEI. CDR3 length: 13 amino acids. Trimming removed 5 bases from V and 4 bases from J, with 11 bases in between. Broader study findings: Tracking of tumor mutation counts was seen in expanded intratumoral alpha and beta TCR counts.

The TCR originated in a male donor with early-stage non-small cell lung cancer. This chain uses TRBV2 with TRBJ1-2; D unclear. The input for sequencing was lung tumor tissue, taken at surgery. Here the CDR3 DNA reads TGTGCCAGCAGTCGGACCGGGCTCTATGGCTACACCTTC. Translation gives CASSRTGLYGYTF.